What follows describes a single T cell receptor beta chain. The antigen remains unidentified. This sample was included in a study of T-cell memory formation after mild COVID-19. Germline V gene data show CDR1 as GTSNPN and CDR2 as SVGIG (reference sequence). The V and J ends lost 2 bases and 5 bases respectively, with 16 bases between them. The CDR3 has 15 amino acids. 5'RACE primed at constant segments yielded TCR alpha and TCR beta cDNA libraries bearing sample barcodes and UMIs. MiXCR, run by TCRdb on the 5' RACE reads, gives a single entry per CDR3 protein. Here the sample spans under 650,000 distinct CDR3 sequences, around 17% being singletons. Points from the study as a whole: Later expanders leaned CD4+, whereas clones that contracted between day 15 and 85 were balanced CD4/CD8.

The chain employs TRBV30 and TRBJ2-1; TRBD2 is a possible D gene (6 bases). The specimen sequenced was PBMCs or a T cell subset sorted from them (not recorded which). The TCR originated in an adult woman who had mild COVID-19 (a few samples of this study predate the infection). Cell type and time point are not known. The DNA of the CDR3 is TGTGCCTGGAGTACTCATAGCGGAGGGGACAATGAGCAGTTCTTC. This gives the protein CAWSTHSGGDNEQFF.